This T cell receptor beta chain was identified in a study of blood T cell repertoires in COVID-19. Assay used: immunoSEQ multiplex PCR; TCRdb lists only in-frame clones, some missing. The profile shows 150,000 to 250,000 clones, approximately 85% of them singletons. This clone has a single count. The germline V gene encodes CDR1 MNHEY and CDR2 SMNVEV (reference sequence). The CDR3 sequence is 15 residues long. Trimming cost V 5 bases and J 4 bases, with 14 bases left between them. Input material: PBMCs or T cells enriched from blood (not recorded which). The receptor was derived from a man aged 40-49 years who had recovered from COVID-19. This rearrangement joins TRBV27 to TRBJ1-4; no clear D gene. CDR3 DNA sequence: TGTGCCAGCAGTGGAACTTACCGGGGTAATGAAAAACTGTTTTTT. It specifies CASSGTYRGNEKLFF.